These 26 T cell receptor beta chains were all obtained from the same sample, sequenced in a study of T cells in Graves' hyperthyroidism and ophthalmopathy. There were TCR beta CDR3 regions amplified from RNA transcripts. A first-round RT-PCR of the TCR CDR3 used the HTBI primer set. MiXCR, run by TCRdb on the multiplex PCR reads, gives a single entry per CDR3 protein. Of 390,000 or so distinct CDR3 sequences in the sample, over 12% were seen once. Sequencing was done on a sample of blood. The source of these receptors is a young man with Graves' ophthalmopathy.

This clonotype occurred many times. CDR3 in amino acids: CASTPGQGTDTQYF. The CDR3 DNA reads as TGCGCCAGCACACCGGGACAGGGGACAGATACGCAGTATTTT. V and J are TRBV5-1 and TRBJ2-3, with 10 bases identical to TRBD1. This CDR3 contains 14 residues. In germline, CDR1 is SGHRS, CDR2 YFSETQ. The V segment lost 6 bases and the J segment 3 bases; nucleotides outside the gene matches: 4. The full variable domain, rest sourced from reference TRBV5-1 and TRBJ2-3, is KAGVTQTPRYLIKTRGQQVTLSCSPISGHRSVSWYQQTPGQGLQFLFEYFSETQRNKGNFPGRFSGRQFSNSRSEMNVSTLELGDSALYLCASTPGQGTDTQYFGPGTRLTVL.

This clonotype appeared a few times. The V and J genes are TRBV27 and TRBJ2-7; TRBD1 matches at 8 bases. The J segment lost 6 bases and the V segment lost 3 bases, leaving 13 bases of the junction unmatched. CDR3 length equals 16 residues. CDR1 and CDR2 from the germline V gene are MNHEY and SMNVEV (reference sequence). This CDR3 is CASSLTIPGTGGEQYF. In DNA form, the CDR3 reads TGTGCCAGCAGTTTGACGATTCCGGGAACAGGGGGCGAGCAGTACTTC.

In its sample, this clonotype was seen many times. This rearrangement joins TRBV10-2 to TRBJ2-7; TRBD1 matches at 10 bases. Trimming cost V 9 bases and J 4 bases; bases outside gene matches: 9. This CDR3 contains 14 residues. Germline CDR1 is WSHSY and CDR2 is SAAADI. Written as DNA, the CDR3 is TGCGCCAGACCGTCTCGGGACAGGGGTTACGAGCAGTACTTC. Translation: CARPSRDRGYEQYF.

This clonotype was recorded at least ten times. The chain combines TRBV11-3 with TRBJ1-2, with D possibly being TRBD1 (6 bases). V lost 5 bases and J lost 5, with 12 bases in between. This CDR3 has 13 residues. Germline V gene data show CDR1 as SGHNT and CDR2 as YENEEA. The CDR3 sequence: CASSTLTGYGYTF. CDR3 nucleotides: TGTGCCAGCAGCACACTTACAGGGTATGGCTACACCTTC.

The chain carries TRBV11-2 and TRBJ1-4; D ambiguous. This CDR3 has 13 amino acids. Germline V gives CDR1 SGHAT, CDR2 FQNNGV. Trimming removed 5 bases from V and 8 bases from J, with 12 bases in between. The CDR3 nucleotides read TGTGCCAGCAGCCCGGGCCCAGGAGAAAAACTGTTTTTT. Its protein is CASSPGPGEKLFF.

This clonotype has a count of ten or more. This chain joins TRBV18 and TRBJ1-1, with D maybe TRBD1 (6 bases). Germline loops: CDR1 KGHSH, CDR2 LQKENI. The V and J ends lost 3 bases and 7 bases respectively, with 15 bases between them. This CDR3 spans 14 amino acids. The CDR3 bases are TGTGCCAGCTCACCCCGGACAGTGGGAGATGAAGCTTTCTTT. This sequence encodes CASSPRTVGDEAFF.

V and J are TRBV24-1 and TRBJ2-7; the D gene could be TRBD1 or TRBD2 (7 bases each). The CDR3 has 14 residues. The germline V gene encodes CDR1 KGHDR and CDR2 SFDVKD. The V and J ends lost 4 bases and 3 bases respectively, with 12 bases between them. CDR3 region: CATSESGTVYEQYF. As DNA, the CDR3 is TGTGCCACCAGTGAAAGCGGGACAGTCTACGAGCAGTACTTC.

The chain links TRBV6-4 to TRBJ2-1, with 12 bases identical to TRBD2. Germline CDR1 MRHNA, CDR2 SNTAGT. CDR3 size: 15 residues. After removal of 6 bases from V and 9 bases from J, the junction contained 9 bases not matched to a gene. CDR3 in amino acids: CASSPTPSGGVEQFF. Written as DNA, the CDR3 is TGTGCCAGCAGCCCCACACCTAGCGGGGGGGTTGAGCAGTTCTTC.

The chain employs TRBV6-4 and TRBJ2-1; D is uncertain. This CDR3 comprises 13 residues. Trimming cost V 4 bases and J 2 bases, with 6 bases left between them. The germline CDR1 and CDR2 sequences are MRHNA and SNTAGT. CDR3 DNA: TGTGCCAGCAGTGTAACCCCCTACAATGAGCAGTTCTTC. As protein: CASSVTPYNEQFF.

There are many counts of this clonotype. The rearrangement links TRBV2 to TRBJ1-5, with 7 bases aligning to TRBD1. Losses at the gene ends were 6 bases for V and 4 bases for J; bases not matched to a gene: 12. The CDR3 has 16 amino acids. The germline gives CDR1 SNHLY, CDR2 FYNNEI. CDR3 nucleotide sequence: TGTGCCAGCAGCTCCGCAGGGGGACGGACAAATCAGCCCCAGCATTTT. It codes for CASSSAGGRTNQPQHF.

This clonotype was counted many times. This chain connects TRBV12-3 or TRBV12-4 to TRBJ2-1, with D unresolved. This CDR3 comprises 14 residues. V lost 5 bases and J 4 bases, leaving 12 bases between the germline ends. The CDR3 loop reads CASSPGFRYNEQFF. CDR3 nucleotide sequence: TGTGCCAGCAGTCCAGGCTTTCGGTACAATGAGCAGTTCTTC.

This clonotype was seen at least ten times. The J gene is TRBJ2-7, the V gene TRBV6-1, with a possible D match to TRBD2 (6 bases). Trimming pared 6 bases from V and 2 bases from J, leaving 17 bases between. CDR1 is MNHNS, CDR2 SASEGT, per germline. CDR3 length equals 15 residues. The CDR3 is CASSPPGLPTYEQYF. The DNA for the CDR3 is TGTGCCAGCAGCCCTCCGGGACTTCCAACCTACGAGCAGTACTTC.

V gene TRBV12-3 or TRBV12-4 combines with J gene TRBJ2-5; 14 positions match TRBD2. The CDR3 is made up of 17 amino acids. V was clipped by 4 bases and J by 4 bases; unmatched bases: 8. CDR3 in amino acids: CASSWTSGGPGVETQYF. CDR3 coding DNA: TGTGCCAGCAGTTGGACTAGCGGGGGGCCAGGAGTAGAGACCCAGTACTTC.

The sample holds many counts of this clonotype. This chain uses TRBV6-2 or TRBV6-3 with TRBJ2-3; 12 bases are a match to TRBD2. Per germline, CDR1 MNHEY and CDR2 SVGEGT. Germline trimming cut 6 bases from V and 6 bases from J; bases unmatched to any gene: 7. This CDR3 region has 15 residues. CDR3 nucleotides: TGTGCCAGCAGGAAGACTAGCGGGAGTTGGGATACGCAGTATTTT. Its translation: CASRKTSGSWDTQYF.

This clonotype appeared many times. V is TRBV29-1 and J is TRBJ2-6, with TRBD1 as a possible D gene (6 bases). From germline, CDR1 is SQVTM and CDR2 ANQGSEA. This CDR3 is built from 16 residues. The V end was cut by 3 bases, the J end by 0 bases, with 12 bases between. CDR3 residues: CSVERDIDSGANVLTF. The CDR3 nucleotides read TGCAGCGTTGAGAGGGACATCGACTCTGGGGCCAACGTCCTGACTTTC.

The gene calls are TRBV5-1 and TRBJ1-5; 7 positions agree with TRBD1. CDR3 length: 13 residues. The V and J ends lost 4 bases and 6 bases, in that order; junction bases with no gene match: 4. Per germline, CDR1 SGHRS and CDR2 YFSETQ. The chain's CDR3 is CASSETGFQPQHF. The CDR3 region has the DNA TGCGCCAGCAGCGAGACAGGGTTTCAGCCCCAGCATTTT. The full variable domain, completed using reference TRBV5-1 and TRBJ1-5, is KAGVTQTPRYLIKTRGQQVTLSCSPISGHRSVSWYQQTPGQGLQFLFEYFSETQRNKGNFPGRFSGRQFSNSRSEMNVSTLELGDSALYLCASSETGFQPQHFGDGTRLSIL.

This clonotype was counted between two and nine times. V usage is TRBV2 and J usage is TRBJ2-3; TRBD2 aligns across 9 bases. J was trimmed by 1 base and V by 6 bases; bases with no gene match: 2. The CDR3 length is 14 residues. Germline V gives CDR1 SNHLY, CDR2 FYNNEI. CDR3 in DNA: TGTGCCAGCAGGATAGCGGGGGGCACAGATACGCAGTATTTT. Protein product: CASRIAGGTDTQYF.

This clonotype was found many times. The CDR3 DNA sequence: TGTGCCAGCAGCTCTCATTGGGGACTAGAGGGCCCAGATACGCAGTATTTT. Protein product: CASSSHWGLEGPDTQYF. The gene calls are TRBV7-9 and TRBJ2-3, with 8 bases that match TRBD2. V dropped 4 bases and J dropped 4; count of bases not matched to a gene: 13. The CDR3 totals 17 residues. Germline V lookup: CDR1 SEHNR, CDR2 FQNEAQ (reference sequence).

There are many counts of this clonotype. The V and J genes are TRBV20-1 and TRBJ2-3, with 10 bases lining up with TRBD1. Germline CDR1 DFQATT, CDR2 SNEGSKA (reference sequence). The CDR3 runs to 14 residues. Losses at the gene ends were 4 bases for V and 3 bases for J; bases not matched to a gene: 4. The CDR3 region has the DNA TGCAGTGCTACTGACAGGGGGCAGACAGATACGCAGTATTTT. This gives the protein CSATDRGQTDTQYF.

This clonotype was counted many times. The DNA for the CDR3 is TGCGCCAGCAGCTGGTTACTAGCGGGGAACACAGATACGCAGTATTTT. Amino acid sequence: CASSWLLAGNTDTQYF. The J gene is TRBJ2-3, the V gene TRBV5-1, with 10 bases aligning to TRBD2. V was pared by 3 bases and J by 2 bases, with 6 bases of the junction left unmatched. The CDR3 contains 16 residues. Germline CDR1 is SGHRS and CDR2 is YFSETQ.

At least ten counts were recorded for this clonotype. V and J are TRBV3-1 and TRBJ1-2; 7 bases line up with TRBD1. CDR3 length equals 14 residues. V gave up 4 bases and J gave up 5 bases; unmatched junction bases: 7. Germline loops: CDR1 LGHDT, CDR2 YNNKEL (reference sequence). The CDR3 reads CASSLQTGTYGYTF. DNA for the CDR3: TGTGCCAGCAGCCTCCAGACAGGGACATATGGCTACACCTTC.

This clonotype was observed at least ten times. This chain connects TRBV11-2 to TRBJ2-5; a weak D match, TRBD2 (5 bases). CDR3 size: 15 residues. Germline lookup yields CDR1 SGHAT and CDR2 FQNNGV. Trimming took 1 base from V and 4 from J, leaving 13 bases between them. The CDR3 spells CASSLGRLDLETQYF. The CDR3 DNA is TGTGCCAGCAGCTTAGGGCGATTGGACTTAGAGACCCAGTACTTC.

Written as DNA, the CDR3 is TGTGCCAGCAGCCAAGGAAGCGGGGGAGGAGATACGCAGTATTTT. Its translation is CASSQGSGGGDTQYF. The gene calls are TRBV3-1 and TRBJ2-3; TRBD2 agrees at 8 bases. The germline gives CDR1 LGHDT, CDR2 YNNKEL (reference sequence). The CDR3 length is 15 residues. V gave up 1 base and J gave up 5 bases; unmatched junction bases: 5.

The CDR3 protein is CASSFTGYNTEAFF. Here the CDR3 DNA reads TGTGCCAGCAGTTTCACAGGGTATAACACTGAAGCTTTCTTT. V usage is TRBV27 and J usage is TRBJ1-1, with a weak D call TRBD1 (6 bases). Germline V CDR1 and CDR2: MNHEY, SMNVEV (reference sequence). The CDR3 runs 14 residues. V lost 3 bases and J 2 bases, leaving 10 bases between the germline ends.

This clonotype has ten or more counts. V is TRBV5-6 and J is TRBJ1-5, with TRBD1 identical over 7 bases. The V gene's germline CDR1 is SGHDT and CDR2 YYEEEE. Trimming removed 0 bases from V and 0 bases from J; junction bases left unmatched: 3. CDR3 length: 16 residues. This CDR3 is CASSLAGGYSNQPQHF. In DNA, the CDR3 is TGTGCCAGCAGCTTGGCAGGGGGGTATAGCAATCAGCCCCAGCATTTT.

Ten or more counts support this clonotype. The V and J genes are TRBV6-2 or TRBV6-3 and TRBJ1-1, with D possibly matching TRBD1 (6 bases). The CDR3 runs 14 residues. V shed 2 bases and J shed 3 bases, with 10 bases lying between them. In germline, CDR1 is MNHEY, CDR2 SVGEGT. Here the CDR3 reads CASSYPGADTEAFF. Written as DNA, the CDR3 is TGTGCCAGCAGTTACCCAGGGGCTGACACTGAAGCTTTCTTT.